Given below is one TCR beta chain in context. The antigen this receptor binds is unknown. There are no base qualities to consult, and no much larger clone falls within one base. Genomic DNA was isolated using the Qiagen DNeasy kit from unsorted PBMCs as well as from negatively selected CD4+ and CD8+ fractions. Amplification of TCR beta CDR3 regions was done by immunoSEQ multiplex PCR with primers that anneal to V and J segments. Amplification bias was minimized using a synthetic immune receptor repertoire, and residual bias was removed computationally after sequencing. Processing in the source paper ran as follows. Repertoire diversity was quantified as the Shannon entropy index using custom Python scripts. The unsorted, CD4+ and CD8+ repertoires were each analyzed separately, with the exception of combined analyses, where CD4+ and CD8+ sequences were merged in silico. Clonal expansion was defined as at least a 2-fold frequency increase after treatment relative to C1D1, with a pseudocount of 0.5 for undetected baseline clones. Clones with 0 or 1 copy at C1D1 were classified as singleton clones, and clones with 2 or more copies were classified as non-singleton clones. By matching protein sequences in sorted samples from the same patient, clones expanded in unsorted samples were annotated as CD4+, CD8+ or unknown. Wilcoxon tests on paired samples were used to test diversity changes from C1D1 to C4D1. TCRdb took over this immuneACCESS table, retaining in-frame rearrangements with V and J assigned. Such tables are incomplete; in checked studies, under half of the missing clones stem from an unresolved V gene, and the remainder is unexplained. V and J calls plus clone size are reproduced from that table; the DNA served to infer D and trimming. The sample table records about 30,000 clones; roughly nine tenths of these occur just once. The ten largest clones capture about 0.45% of the sample.

These data originate in a study of PD-1 blockade in classical Hodgkin lymphoma (dated by TCRdb to about 2020). A note on the overall study: Nivolumab dosing was 3 mg/kg intravenously every 2 weeks, continuing until either disease progression or unacceptable toxicity. To define a peripheral blood immune signature of response to PD-1 blockade in classical Hodgkin lymphoma, the study combined TCR beta sequencing with CyTOF.

The sample's time point label, decoded: cycle 4 day 1 (C4D1), after 6 weeks of nivolumab. All trial patients had relapsed after autologous stem cell transplantation, with cohorts A, B and C differing in prior brentuximab vedotin exposure. Magnetic negative selection with a Miltenyi CD4+ T cell isolation kit was used to purify CD4+ T cells from thawed PBMCs. The trial cohort was composed of roughly 60 patients with relapsed/refractory classical Hodgkin lymphoma, for whom complete response, partial response or progressive disease was recorded as best overall response. Single-agent nivolumab was administered to trial patients in the multi-cohort phase II CheckMate 205 trial. Best overall response was determined by an independent review committee according to the 2007 International Working Group response criteria. Trial PBMCs were collected just before the start of nivolumab (C1D1) and during therapy at cycle 2 day 1 and cycle 4 day 1. After peripheral blood was drawn into 8 mL Vacutainer Cell Preparation Tubes, PBMCs were isolated by centrifugation and then cryopreserved. Purified CD4+ and CD8+ fractions were prepared only for cases with an additional available PBMC sample. Magnetically labelled cells were removed on LS columns in a quadroMACS separator, and the flow-through was retained as the purified fraction.

The CDR3 goes from the cysteine to the phenylalanine over 17 residues. The read is trimmed to its CDR3 DNA, 51 bases read in frame from base 1. V is cut by 1 base and J by 0 bases, and the space between the germline ends is 16 bases. Taken from the germline V gene, the CDR1 and CDR2 loops are MDHEN and SYDVKM. General conclusions and limits of the study: The study was limited to a single clinical trial cohort, and causes of repertoire differences, possibly disease activity or prior therapy, remained undefined. Lower diversity was observed in patients in whom nivolumab was started less than 1 year after ASCT, and these patients were excluded from later analyses so that confounding by immune reconstitution would be avoided. Baseline TCR diversity was reported to be lower in newly diagnosed patients than in healthy donors and to be lower still in relapsed/refractory patients. Trial patients achieving complete response had baseline diversity similar to newly diagnosed patients, whereas partial responders and progressors had significantly lower diversity. CD4+ but not CD8+ TCR diversity rose significantly by C4D1 (p=0.0027 vs p=0.16), most apparent in complete responders (p=0.02).

In this chain, TRBV28 is recombined with TRBJ2-7; 5 matching bases give a weak D call of TRBD1. This sequence originates from a human donor with classical Hodgkin lymphoma. The input for sequencing was CD4+ T cells from blood, taken before the fourth cycle of nivolumab. The CDR3 region: CASSLLRQLSGSYEQYF. The DNA sequence reads TGTGCCAGCAGTTTATTACGACAGCTCTCCGGCTCCTACGAGCAGTACTTC.